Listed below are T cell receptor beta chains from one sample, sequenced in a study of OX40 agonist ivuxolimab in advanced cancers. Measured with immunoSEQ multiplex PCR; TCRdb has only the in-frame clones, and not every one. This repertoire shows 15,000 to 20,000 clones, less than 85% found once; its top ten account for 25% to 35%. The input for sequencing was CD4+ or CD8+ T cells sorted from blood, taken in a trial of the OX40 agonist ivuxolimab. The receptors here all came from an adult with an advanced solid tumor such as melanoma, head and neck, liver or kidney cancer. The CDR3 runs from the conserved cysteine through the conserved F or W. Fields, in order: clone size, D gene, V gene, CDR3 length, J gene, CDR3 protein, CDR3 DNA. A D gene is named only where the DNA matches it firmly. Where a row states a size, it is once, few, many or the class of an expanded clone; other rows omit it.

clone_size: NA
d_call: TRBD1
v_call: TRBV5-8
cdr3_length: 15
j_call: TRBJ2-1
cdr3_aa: CASSPGDRVYNEQFF
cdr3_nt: TGTGCCAGCAGCCCAGGGGACAGGGTCTACAATGAGCAGTTCTTC

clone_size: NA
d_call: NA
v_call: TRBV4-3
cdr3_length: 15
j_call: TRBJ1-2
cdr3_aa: CASSQDSERPYGYTF
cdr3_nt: TGCGCCAGCAGCCAAGATTCGGAGAGACCTTATGGCTACACCTTC

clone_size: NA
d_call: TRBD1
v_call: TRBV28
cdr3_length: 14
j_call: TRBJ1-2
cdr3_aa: CASSPQGFDYGYTF
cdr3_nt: TGTGCCAGCAGTCCACAGGGGTTCGACTATGGCTACACCTTC

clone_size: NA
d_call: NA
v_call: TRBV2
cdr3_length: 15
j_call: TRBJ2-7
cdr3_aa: CASSETVIQDYEQYF
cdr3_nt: TGTGCCAGCAGTGAAACAGTTATCCAAGACTACGAGCAGTACTTC

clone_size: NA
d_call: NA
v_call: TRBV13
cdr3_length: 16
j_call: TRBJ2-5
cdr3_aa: CASSLEGMGYQETQYF
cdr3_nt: TGTGCCAGCAGCTTAGAGGGAATGGGATACCAAGAGACCCAGTACTTC

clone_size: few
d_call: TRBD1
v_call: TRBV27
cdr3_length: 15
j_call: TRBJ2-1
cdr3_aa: CASSTPGQGANEQFF
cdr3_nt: TGTGCCAGCAGTACACCGGGACAGGGGGCGAATGAGCAGTTCTTC

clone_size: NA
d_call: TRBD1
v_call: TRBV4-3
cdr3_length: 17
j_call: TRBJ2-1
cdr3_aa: CASSRLETGTSYNEQFF
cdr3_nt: TGCGCCAGCAGCCGTCTCGAGACAGGGACCTCCTACAATGAGCAGTTCTTC

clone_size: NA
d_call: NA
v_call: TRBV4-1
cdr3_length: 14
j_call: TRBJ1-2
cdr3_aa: CASSQVWSEGGYTF
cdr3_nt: TGCGCCAGCAGCCAAGTATGGTCCGAGGGAGGCTACACCTTC

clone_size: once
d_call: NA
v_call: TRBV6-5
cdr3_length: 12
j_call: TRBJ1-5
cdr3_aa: CASSPINQPQHF
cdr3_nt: TGTGCCAGCAGTCCGATAAATCAGCCCCAGCATTTT

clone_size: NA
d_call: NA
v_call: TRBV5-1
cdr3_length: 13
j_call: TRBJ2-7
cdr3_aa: CASSFIPSYEQYF
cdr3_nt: TGCGCCAGCAGCTTCATCCCCTCCTACGAGCAGTACTTC

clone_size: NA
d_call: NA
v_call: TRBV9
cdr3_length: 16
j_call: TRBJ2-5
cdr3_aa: CASSVGASRPEETQYF
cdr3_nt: TGTGCCAGCAGCGTAGGAGCGTCCAGACCCGAAGAGACCCAGTACTTC

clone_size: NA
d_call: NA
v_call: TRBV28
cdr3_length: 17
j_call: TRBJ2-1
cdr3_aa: CASSRSGTGSSYNEQFF
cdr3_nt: TGTGCCAGCAGTCGGTCCGGGACTGGGAGCTCCTACAATGAGCAGTTCTTC

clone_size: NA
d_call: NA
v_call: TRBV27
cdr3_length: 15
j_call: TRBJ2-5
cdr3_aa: CASSLLPGAEETQYF
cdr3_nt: TGTGCCAGCAGTTTACTCCCTGGGGCAGAAGAGACCCAGTACTTC

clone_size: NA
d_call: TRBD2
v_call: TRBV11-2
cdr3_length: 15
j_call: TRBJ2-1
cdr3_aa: CATGTSGGLYNEQFF
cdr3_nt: TGTGCCACCGGGACTAGCGGGGGCCTTTACAATGAGCAGTTCTTC

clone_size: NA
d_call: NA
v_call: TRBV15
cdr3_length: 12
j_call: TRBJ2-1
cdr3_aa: CATRGPQNEQFF
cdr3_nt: TGTGCCACCAGGGGACCCCAGAATGAGCAGTTCTTC

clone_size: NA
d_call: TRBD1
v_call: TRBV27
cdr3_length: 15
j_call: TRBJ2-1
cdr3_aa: CASKMGQSSYNEQFF
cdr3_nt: TGTGCCAGCAAGATGGGACAGAGCTCCTACAATGAGCAGTTCTTC

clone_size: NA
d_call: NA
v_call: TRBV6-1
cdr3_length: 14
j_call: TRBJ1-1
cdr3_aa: CASSERVQSTEAFF
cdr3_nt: TGTGCCAGCAGTGAACGGGTCCAATCCACTGAAGCTTTCTTT

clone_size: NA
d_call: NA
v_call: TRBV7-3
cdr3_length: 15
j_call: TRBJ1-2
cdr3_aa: CASSPTGGPNYGYTF
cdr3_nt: TGTGCCAGCAGCCCAACCGGGGGGCCCAACTATGGCTACACCTTC

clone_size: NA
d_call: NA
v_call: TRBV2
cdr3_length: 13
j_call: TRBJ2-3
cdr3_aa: CASSEYWEDTQYF
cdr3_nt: TGTGCCAGCAGTGAATATTGGGAGGATACGCAGTATTTT

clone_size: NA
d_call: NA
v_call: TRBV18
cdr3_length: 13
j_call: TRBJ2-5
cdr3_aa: CASSLADQETQYF
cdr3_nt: TGTGCCAGCTCACTAGCGGACCAAGAGACCCAGTACTTC

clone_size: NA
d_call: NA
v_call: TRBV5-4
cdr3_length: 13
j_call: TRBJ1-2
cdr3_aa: CASSQGSDKGYTF
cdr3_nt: TGTGCCAGCAGTCAGGGTTCAGATAAAGGCTACACCTTC

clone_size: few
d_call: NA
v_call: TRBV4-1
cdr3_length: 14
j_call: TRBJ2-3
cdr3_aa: CASSQGSGTDTQYF
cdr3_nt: TGCGCCAGCAGCCAAGGAAGCGGAACAGATACGCAGTATTTT

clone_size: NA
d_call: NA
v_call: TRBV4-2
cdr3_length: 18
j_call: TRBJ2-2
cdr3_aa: CASSQDLGGRLIPGELFF
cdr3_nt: TGTGCCAGCAGCCAAGATCTAGGGGGGCGGTTAATTCCCGGGGAGCTGTTTTTT

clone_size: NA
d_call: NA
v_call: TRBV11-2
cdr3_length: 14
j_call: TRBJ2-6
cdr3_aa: CASSLGALSNVLTF
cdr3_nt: TGTGCCAGCAGCTTAGGAGCATTATCCAACGTCCTGACTTTC

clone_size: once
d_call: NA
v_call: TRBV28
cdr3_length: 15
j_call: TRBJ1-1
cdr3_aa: CASSLSATANTEAFF
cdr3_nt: TGTGCCAGCAGTTTATCGGCCACAGCGAACACTGAAGCTTTCTTT

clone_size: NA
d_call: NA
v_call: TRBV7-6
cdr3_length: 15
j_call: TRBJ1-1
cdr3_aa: CASSLAENGNTEAFF
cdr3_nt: TGTGCCAGCAGCTTAGCGGAGAACGGGAACACTGAAGCTTTCTTT

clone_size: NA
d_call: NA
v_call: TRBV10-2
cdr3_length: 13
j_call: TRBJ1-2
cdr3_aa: CASSDLPNYGYTF
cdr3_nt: TGCGCCAGCAGTGATTTGCCAAACTATGGCTACACCTTC

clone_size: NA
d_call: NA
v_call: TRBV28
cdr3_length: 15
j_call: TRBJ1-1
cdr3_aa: CASSLPGSVNTEAFF
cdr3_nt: TGTGCCAGCAGTTTGCCTGGGTCAGTCAACACTGAAGCTTTCTTT

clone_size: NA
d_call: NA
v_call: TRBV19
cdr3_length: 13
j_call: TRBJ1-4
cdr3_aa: CASIRSGDEKLFF
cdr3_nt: TGTGCCAGTATTCGTAGTGGGGATGAAAAACTGTTTTTT

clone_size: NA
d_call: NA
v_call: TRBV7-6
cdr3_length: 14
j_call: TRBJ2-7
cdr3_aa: CASSPRDLFGEQYF
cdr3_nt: TGTGCCAGCAGCCCCCGGGACCTCTTTGGGGAGCAGTACTTC

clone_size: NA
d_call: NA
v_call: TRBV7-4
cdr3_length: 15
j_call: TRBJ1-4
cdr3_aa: CASSLGPGAPEKLFF
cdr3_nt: TGTGCCAGCAGCTTAGGTCCAGGCGCACCAGAAAAACTGTTTTTT

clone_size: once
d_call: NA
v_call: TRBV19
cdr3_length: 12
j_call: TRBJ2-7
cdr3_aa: CASSLGGYEQYF
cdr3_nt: TGTGCCAGTAGCCTCGGCGGCTACGAGCAGTACTTC

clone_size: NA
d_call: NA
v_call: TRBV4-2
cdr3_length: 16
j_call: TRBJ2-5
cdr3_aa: CASSQEEHLGQETQYF
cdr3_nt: TGTGCCAGCAGCCAAGAGGAACACCTCGGCCAAGAGACCCAGTACTTC

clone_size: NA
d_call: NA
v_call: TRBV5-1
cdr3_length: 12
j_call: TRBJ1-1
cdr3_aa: CASRRGATEAFF
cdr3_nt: TGCGCCAGCAGGAGGGGGGCCACTGAAGCTTTCTTT

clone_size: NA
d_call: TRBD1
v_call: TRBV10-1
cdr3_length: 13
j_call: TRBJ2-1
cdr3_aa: CASSDQQGAEQFF
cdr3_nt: TGCGCCAGCAGTGATCAACAGGGGGCTGAGCAGTTCTTC

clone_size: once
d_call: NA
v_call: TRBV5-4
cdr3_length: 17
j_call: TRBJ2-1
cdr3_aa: CASSLGAGTTSYNEQFF
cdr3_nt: TGTGCCAGCAGCTTGGGGGCGGGAACCACCTCCTACAATGAGCAGTTCTTC

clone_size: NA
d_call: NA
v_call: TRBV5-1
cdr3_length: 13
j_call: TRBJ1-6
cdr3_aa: CASSLVQESVLHF
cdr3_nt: TGCGCCAGCAGCTTGGTCCAGGAGTCAGTCCTCCACTTT

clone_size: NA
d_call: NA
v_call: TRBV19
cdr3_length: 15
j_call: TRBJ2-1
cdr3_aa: CASSIGVLEHNEQFF
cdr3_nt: TGTGCCAGTAGTATAGGGGTCCTGGAGCACAATGAGCAGTTCTTC

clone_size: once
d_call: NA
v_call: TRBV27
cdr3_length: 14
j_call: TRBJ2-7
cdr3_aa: CASSLWHRTYEQYF
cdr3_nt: TGTGCCAGCAGTTTATGGCACAGAACCTACGAGCAGTACTTC

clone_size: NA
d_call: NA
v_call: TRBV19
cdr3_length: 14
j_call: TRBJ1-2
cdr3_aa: CASSGTTTNYGYTF
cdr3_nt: TGTGCCAGTAGTGGGACAACTACTAACTATGGCTACACCTTC

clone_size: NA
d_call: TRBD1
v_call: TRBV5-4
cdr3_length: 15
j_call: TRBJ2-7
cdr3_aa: CASSGTANLEDEQYF
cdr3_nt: TGTGCCAGCAGCGGGACAGCCAACTTGGAGGACGAGCAGTACTTC

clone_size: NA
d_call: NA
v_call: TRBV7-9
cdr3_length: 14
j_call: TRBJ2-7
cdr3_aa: CASSTMTGYHEQYF
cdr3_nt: TGTGCCAGCAGCACGATGACAGGATACCACGAGCAGTACTTC

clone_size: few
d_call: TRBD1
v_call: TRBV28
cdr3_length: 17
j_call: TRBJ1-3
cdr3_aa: CASTPRGDRNSGNTIYF
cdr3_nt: TGTGCCAGCACCCCAAGGGGGGACAGGAACTCTGGAAACACCATATATTTT

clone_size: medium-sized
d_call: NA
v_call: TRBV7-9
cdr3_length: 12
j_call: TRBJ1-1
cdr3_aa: CASSPPNTEAFF
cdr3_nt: TGTGCCAGCAGCCCACCGAACACTGAAGCTTTCTTT

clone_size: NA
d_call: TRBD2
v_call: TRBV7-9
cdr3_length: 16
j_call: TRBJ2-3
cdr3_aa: CASSLGLAESTDTQYF
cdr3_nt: TGTGCCAGCAGCTTAGGCCTAGCGGAGAGCACAGATACGCAGTATTTT

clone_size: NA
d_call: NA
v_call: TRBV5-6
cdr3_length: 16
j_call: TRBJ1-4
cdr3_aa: CASSSQAGGEDEKLFF
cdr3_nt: TGTGCCAGCAGCTCCCAAGCGGGGGGTGAGGACGAAAAACTGTTTTTT

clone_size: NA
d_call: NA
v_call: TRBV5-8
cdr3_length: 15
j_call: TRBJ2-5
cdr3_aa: CASSLDRPHRETQYF
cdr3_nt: TGTGCCAGCAGCTTGGACAGGCCCCACCGCGAAACCCAGTACTTC

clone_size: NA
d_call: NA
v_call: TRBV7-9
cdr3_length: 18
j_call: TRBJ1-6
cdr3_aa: CASSSWTSVSYYNSPLHF
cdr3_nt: TGTGCCAGCAGCTCCTGGACTTCTGTATCGTACTATAATTCACCCCTCCACTTT

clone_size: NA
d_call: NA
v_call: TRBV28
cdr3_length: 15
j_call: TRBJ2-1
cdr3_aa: CASSSPRESYNEQFF
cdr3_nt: TGTGCCAGCAGTTCACCGCGGGAATCCTACAATGAGCAGTTCTTC